This T cell receptor (beta chain) is drawn from a study of blood T cell repertoires in COVID-19. At the level of the study: Spain, Italy and the United States supplied samples that represented acute and convalescent COVID-19. The cDNA or gDNA used as material had been derived from T cells, B-cell-depleted T cells, or PBMCs.

In the original analysis: Estimates of nucleated cell counts were drawn from the amplification of reference gene primers. The repertoire was sequenced with immunoSEQ multiplex PCR; TCRdb's copy has only in-frame clones and lacks some. The V and J calls and clone size come from that table; D and trimming were worked out from the DNA. Altogether about 42,000 clones are present, about 88% being singletons, with the ten largest covering 15% to 20%. Germline CDR1 GTSNPN, CDR2 SVGIG (reference sequence). This CDR3 spans 13 amino acids. V shed 4 bases and J shed 4 bases, with 13 bases lying between them. What was sequenced was peripheral blood. The origin of this receptor is a man aged 70-80 years with active COVID-19. The chain carries TRBV30 and TRBJ1-2, with D uncertain. The CDR3 nucleotides read TGTGCCTGGACCCCCCGACGGAGCTATGGCTACACCTTC. It yields the protein CAWTPRRSYGYTF. Looking up the rest from reference TRBV30 and TRBJ1-2 gives the full variable domain: SQTIHQWPATLVQPVGSPLSLECTVEGTSNPNLYWYRQAAGRGLQLLFYSVGIGQISSEVPQNLSASRPQDRQFILSSKKLLLSDSGFYLCAWTPRRSYGYTFGSGTRLTVV.